One sample yielded the 17 T cell receptor beta chains listed below, sequenced in a study of T cell responses to AZD1222 COVID-19 vaccine (dated by TCRdb to the early 2020s). In light of the paper, this sample's time point label describes: baseline before first vaccination. The protocol used for the library was the immunoSEQ multiplex PCR assay. TCRdb stores this immuneACCESS table with in-frame sequences only. Part of the clones is absent; in the studies checked, under half of the shortfall reflects unresolved V genes, and no reason is known for the rest. This sample lists more than 110,000 clones; about nine tenths were detected once. The ten largest account for about 3.4% of the sample. The input for sequencing was peripheral blood, taken on day 0 of AZD1222 vaccination. The receptors were gathered from an adult in good health.

This clone was found a few times. The V gene is TRBV4-1, the J gene TRBJ2-2; D is uncertain. Germline CDR1 and CDR2: MGHRA and YSYEKL. V shed 1 base and J shed 7 bases, with 16 bases lying between them. The CDR3 covers 16 residues. The CDR3 region has the DNA TGCGCCAGCAGCCAAGTGGATCTAATCATATACGGGGAGCTGTTTTTT. This translates into CASSQVDLIIYGELFF.

This CDR3 reads CASSLVGGRTDPYEQFF. The CDR3, as DNA: TGTGCCAGCAGCTTAGTTGGGGGGAGGACTGACCCCTATGAGCAGTTCTTC. The V call is TRBV7-9, the J call TRBJ2-1, with D maybe TRBD2 (6 bases). CDR3 length: 17 amino acids. Germline V CDR1 and CDR2: SEHNR, FQNEAQ (reference sequence). The ends were cut back, 1 base at V and 8 bases at J, with 21 bases in the middle. Supplemented by reference TRBV7-9 and TRBJ2-1, the full variable domain reads DTGVSQNPRHKITKRGQNVTFRCDPISEHNRLYWYRQTLGQGPEFLTYFQNEAQLEKSRLLSDRFSAERPKGSFSTLEIQRTEQGDSAMYLCASSLVGGRTDPYEQFFGPGTRLTVL.

The chain recombines TRBV7-9 with TRBJ1-5; D gene unclear. Trimming shortened V by 2 bases and J by 1 base, and 12 bases separated the two germline ends. The CDR3 sequence is 16 residues long. In germline, CDR1 is SEHNR, CDR2 FQNEAQ (reference sequence). The CDR3 sequence is CASSLTSRRSNQPQHF. The CDR3 region has the DNA TGTGCCAGCAGCTTAACCTCGCGGAGGAGCAATCAGCCCCAGCATTTT.

Remarks on this clone: Mismatch with germline at one junction end may stem from a read error. The chain joins TRBV27 to TRBJ1-1; D not resolved. Per germline, CDR1 MNHEY and CDR2 SMNVEV (reference sequence). CDR3 length equals 12 residues. The CDR3 DNA follows: TGTGCCAGCAGTTCGAGTAGCTGGACGGTAATCTTT. This gives the protein CASSSSSWTVIF.

The rearrangement uses TRBV20-1 and TRBJ2-5; a weak D match, TRBD2 (6 bases). The CDR3 is 14 amino acids. V was clipped by 3 bases and J by 5 bases, with 16 bases between them. Germline CDR1 reads DFQATT; CDR2 reads SNEGSKA (reference sequence). As DNA, the CDR3 is TGCAGTGCTAGTGTGGCTGGGACTTTGGAGACCCAGTACTTC. Translation: CSASVAGTLETQYF.

CDR3 residues: CATKWVSTEAFF. The CDR3 coding sequence is TGTGCCACAAAATGGGTTTCCACTGAAGCTTTCTTT. This rearrangement joins TRBV19 to TRBJ1-1; no clear D. Trimming took off 10 bases at V and 4 bases at J, with 13 bases between the two ends. This CDR3 has 12 amino acids. The germline V gene has CDR1 LNHDA and CDR2 SQIVND (reference sequence). Combining the CDR3 with reference TRBV19 and TRBJ1-1 gives the whole variable domain DGGITQSPKYLFRKEGQNVTLSCEQNLNHDAMYWYRQDPGQGLRLIYYSQIVNDFQKGDIAEGYSVSREKKESFPLTVTSAQKNPTAFYLCATKWVSTEAFFGQGTRLTVV.

The chain employs TRBV7-3 and TRBJ2-7; 16 bases map to TRBD2. The J segment lost 6 bases and the V segment lost 5 bases, leaving 10 bases of the junction unmatched. Per germline, CDR1 SGHTA and CDR2 FQGTGA. The CDR3 sequence is 17 residues long. The CDR3 sequence is CASSPRGLAGGSSEQYF. DNA of the CDR3: TGTGCCAGCAGCCCAAGGGGACTAGCGGGAGGGTCCAGCGAGCAGTACTTC.

The rearrangement uses TRBV7-2 and TRBJ2-2; 7 bases map to TRBD1. V shed 6 bases and J 5 bases; nucleotides not matched to a gene: 9. The V gene's germline CDR1 is SGHTA and CDR2 FQGNSA. The CDR3 is 15 amino acids. The CDR3 spells CASREHRQGTGELFF. CDR3 DNA sequence: TGTGCCAGCAGGGAGCATCGACAGGGTACCGGGGAGCTGTTTTTT.

CDR3: CASSISPANNEQFF. DNA of the CDR3: TGTGCCAGTAGTATTTCCCCGGCCAACAATGAGCAGTTCTTC. This chain links TRBV19 with TRBJ2-1, with unresolved D. Trimming pared 3 bases from V and 5 bases from J, leaving 11 bases between. The CDR3 loop spans 14 amino acids. Germline CDR1 is LNHDA and CDR2 is SQIVND (reference sequence).

This clone occurred once. The chain joins TRBV7-2 to TRBJ1-2; TRBD1 aligns across 9 bases. Germline assignment: CDR1 SGHTA and CDR2 FQGNSA. The CDR3 totals 14 residues. The V and J ends lost 1 base and 5 bases, in that order; junction bases with no gene match: 2. CDR3 DNA: TGTGCCAGCAGCTTAGGACAGGGGGAATATGGCTACACCTTC. It is translated as CASSLGQGEYGYTF.

J is TRBJ2-3 and V is TRBV2, with a weak D call TRBD1 (5 bases). V lost 2 bases and J lost 3, with 9 bases in between. The CDR3 is 14 residues long. Germline CDR1 is SNHLY and CDR2 is FYNNEI. The CDR3 loop reads CASSEQGPTDTQYF. The CDR3 nucleotides read TGTGCCAGCAGTGAACAGGGTCCGACAGATACGCAGTATTTT.

The rearrangement uses TRBV19 and TRBJ2-1; TRBD2 agrees at 9 bases. Germline CDR1 reads LNHDA; CDR2 reads SQIVND (reference sequence). The CDR3 loop spans 16 amino acids. V was pared by 3 bases and J by 5 bases, with 8 bases of the junction left unmatched. CDR3 sequence: CASSIVPGGGDNEQFF. The CDR3 DNA reads as TGTGCCAGTAGTATCGTGCCCGGCGGGGGGGACAATGAGCAGTTCTTC.

This clone was found once. The chain employs TRBV11-2 and TRBJ2-4; D may be TRBD1 (5 bases). CDR1 is SGHAT and CDR2 is FQNNGV in the germline V gene. Trimming stripped 5 bases from V and 0 bases from J, with 11 bases between. This CDR3 comprises 15 residues. The CDR3 here is CASSPGHLAKNIQYF. In nucleotides, the CDR3 is TGTGCCAGCAGCCCCGGACACTTAGCCAAAAACATTCAGTACTTC.

This clone came up a few times. The chain uses TRBV6-5 and TRBJ1-1; D is unclear. Between the trimmed V and J ends, which lost 6 bases and 1 base, there was a span of 9 bases. The CDR3 loop spans 13 amino acids. Looked up from germline, CDR1 is MNHEY and CDR2 is SVGAGI. CDR3 residues: CASRRLSNTEAFF. In DNA, the CDR3 is TGTGCCAGCAGGAGACTATCGAACACTGAAGCTTTCTTT.

This chain connects TRBV7-2 to TRBJ2-3, with a possible D match to TRBD2 (6 bases). Trimming left V 7 bases short and J 2 bases short, with 16 bases between. Germline CDR1 is SGHTA and CDR2 is FQGNSA. The CDR3 contains 15 residues. Here the CDR3 reads CASTPAGGLTDTQYF. DNA for the CDR3: TGTGCCAGCACCCCGGCCGGGGGACTCACAGATACGCAGTATTTT.

The V and J genes are TRBV6-2 or TRBV6-3 and TRBJ2-1; unclear D gene. The CDR3 extends over 14 amino acids. Germline V gene lookup returns CDR1 MNHEY and CDR2 SVGEGT. V gave up 1 base and J gave up 2 bases, with 6 bases separating them. The CDR3 loop reads CASSYWAAYNEQFF. Here the CDR3 DNA reads TGTGCCAGCAGTTACTGGGCGGCCTACAATGAGCAGTTCTTC.

The J gene is TRBJ2-5, the V gene TRBV5-1, with 7 bases lining up with TRBD2. This CDR3 is 12 amino acids long. V dropped 8 bases and J dropped 3; count of bases not matched to a gene: 4. The germline gives CDR1 SGHRS, CDR2 YFSETQ. The CDR3 reads CASGLDEETQYF. CDR3 sequence (DNA): TGCGCCAGTGGACTAGACGAAGAGACCCAGTACTTC.